The present T cell receptor (beta chain) was sequenced within a study of blood T cell repertoires in COVID-19 (TCRdb year 2020). Notes on the research overall: Samples from collaborators originated in the United States, Italy and Spain and spanned both the acute and convalescent phases of COVID-19. The sample metadata nearly always contained a de-identified subject ID, COVID-19 status, age in years and sex. The samples were drawn from two sources: the first 160 participants of the ongoing ImmuneRACE study, and some 1,300 subjects contributed by 6 global collaborators. Where HLA class I and class II types were available, the types were taken from metadata supplied by the sample provider, not from assay-based typing. Subjects who had been exposed to COVID-19, were actively infected with it, or had recovered from it provided the deeply sampled blood TCRbeta repertoires that made up the dataset. The prospective study material was composed of cDNA or gDNA derived from T cells, B-cell-depleted T cells, or PBMCs. The repertoires were released in a freely available public database meant as a resource for research on the immune response to SARS-CoV-2.

The study at large found these results: How much clinical and demographic metadata was included differed by source and by participant, and the metadata was provided uncurated.

A word on this clone: Its target antigen remains unknown. No much larger clone exists at a distance of one base, and base qualities are not known.

TCRbeta CDR3 regions were amplified from genomic DNA using the immunoSEQ Assay, a bias-controlled multiplex PCR. In the original analysis: The number of nucleated cells in each sample was estimated by amplification of reference gene primers within the assay. To quantify the absolute abundance of each unique TCRbeta CDR3 rearrangement, sequence reads were collapsed and filtered. Productive Simpson clonality was computed per sample as the square root of Simpson's diversity index over productive rearrangements. The table was pulled from immuneACCESS by TCRdb, which kept in-frame rearrangements only. Such tables lose some clones; where checked, under half of the loss comes from unresolved V genes, and the rest has no known cause. V and J calls and clone size are copied from that table; D and trimming were computed from the DNA. The sample records around 94,000 clones, more than 90% of which are singletons. The top ten constitute roughly 1.9% of the sample.

One collaborating source in Seattle enrolled patients while the patients were actively infected and followed the patients over time throughout the course of disease. The collaborating institutions used their own protocols to collect whole blood in K2EDTA tubes. For TCRbeta analysis, collaborators shipped samples in one of three forms: frozen whole blood, isolated PBMCs, or DNA extracted from either of those sample types. Including cysteine and phenylalanine, the CDR3 has 16 amino acids. The CDR3 DNA has 48 bases and is translated from base 1. The trim is 7 bases for V and 2 bases for J, with a gap of 21 bases between the germline ends. CDR1 is given as LGHDT and CDR2 as YNNKEL, both from the germline V gene (reference sequence).

Specimen: peripheral blood. Recombination connected TRBV3-1 (or the pseudogene TRBV3-2) to TRBJ2-7; a weak D assignment points to TRBD2 (5 bases agree). This TCR was sampled from a woman in her 50s with COVID-19, enrolled during active disease. The encoded CDR3 is CASTSSGKVRTYEQYF. The bases read TGTGCCAGCACCTCATCCGGGAAGGTAAGGACCTACGAGCAGTACTTC.